This T cell receptor beta chain was profiled in a study of CD8 T cells in ankylosing spondylitis. Each TCR beta library was made by quantitative 5'-RACE that incorporated molecular barcodes. TCRdb re-analysed the 5' RACE reads in MiXCR, keeping a single row per CDR3 protein. The repertoire holds roughly 180,000 distinct CDR3 sequences, around a tenth seen once, with over 12% in the top ten. Study observations and caveats: For ankylosing spondylitis blood, a TCR beta motif of fewer than 10 highly homologous variants appeared characteristic. There was reportedly significant enrichment of clones that were disease-linked in matched ankylosing spondylitis synovial fluid. Existing reports had already noted some motif variants in reactive arthritis synovial fluid and blood.

V was shortened by 2 bases and J by 6 bases, with 14 bases between the two germline ends. The CDR3 length is 14 residues. Germline V lookup: CDR1 SGHVS, CDR2 FNYEAQ. This clonotype showed up just a few times. The antigen is unknown. The V gene is TRBV7-6, the J gene TRBJ2-7; possibly TRBD1 for D (7 bases). This clonotype was obtained from a female donor with ankylosing spondylitis or in good health (not recorded which). Specimen: blood, either unsorted or a sorted T cell fraction (not recorded which). CDR3 DNA sequence: TGTGCCAGCAGCTTAAGGTCAGGGGGGAGCGAGCAGTACTTC. Amino acid sequence: CASSLRSGGSEQYF. The entire variable domain, with the rest obtained from reference TRBV7-6 and TRBJ2-7, is as follows: GAGVSQSPRYKVTKRGQDVALRCDPISGHVSLYWYRQALGQGPEFLTYFNYEAQQDKSGLPNDRFSAERPEGSISTLTIQRTEQRDSAMYRCASSLRSGGSEQYFGPGTRLTVT.